This T cell receptor (beta chain) was sequenced in a study of immune evolution from preneoplasia to lung adenocarcinoma. Study-level background: HLA loss of heterozygosity: around 6.5% AIS, about 15% MIA, about 30% ADC, none AAH. Study results and limitations: KRAS-mutant nodules had the highest T cell clonality. Later-stage lesions seemingly showed higher T cell density and diversity than normal lung.

Germline lookup yields CDR1 MDHEN and CDR2 SYDVKM. The CDR3 is made up of 15 amino acids. V trimming: 5 bases; J trimming: 1 base; junction bases outside the gene matches: 5. The repertoire was sequenced with immunoSEQ multiplex PCR; TCRdb's copy has only in-frame clones and lacks some. This sample has several thousand clones; approximately 80% occur once, and the top ten carry around a tenth. As to this clone: Its antigen is not identified. Other DNA sequences in this specimen translate into the identical CDR3.

Patients had resection in Japan or China between the mid-2010s and the late 2010s. The chain uses TRBV28 and TRBJ1-2, with TRBD1 matching over 9 bases. This clonotype was sampled from a donor at least 70 years old with lung adenocarcinoma. Specimen: FFPE minimally invasive lung adenocarcinoma tissue. The CDR3 DNA is TGTGCCAGCAGTCCCCCGGGACAGGGTAACTATGGCTACACCTTC. This translates into CASSPPGQGNYGYTF.